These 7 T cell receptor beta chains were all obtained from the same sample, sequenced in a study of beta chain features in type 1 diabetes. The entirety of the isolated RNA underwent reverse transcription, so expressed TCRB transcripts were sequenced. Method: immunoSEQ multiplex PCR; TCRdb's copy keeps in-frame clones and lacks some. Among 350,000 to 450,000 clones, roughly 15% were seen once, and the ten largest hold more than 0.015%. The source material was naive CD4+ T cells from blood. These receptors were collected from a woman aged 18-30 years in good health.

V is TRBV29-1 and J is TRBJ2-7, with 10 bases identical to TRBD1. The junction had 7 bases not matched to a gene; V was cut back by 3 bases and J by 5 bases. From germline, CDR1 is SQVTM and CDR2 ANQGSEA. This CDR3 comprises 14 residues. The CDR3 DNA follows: TGCAGCGTTGAGCGGGGGACAGGGGTCCACGAGCAGTACTTC. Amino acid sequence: CSVERGTGVHEQYF.

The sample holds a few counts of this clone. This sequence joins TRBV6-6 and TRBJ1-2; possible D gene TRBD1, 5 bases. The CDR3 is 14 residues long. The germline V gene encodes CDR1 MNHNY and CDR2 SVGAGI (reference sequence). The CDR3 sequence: CATRAETGVYGYTF. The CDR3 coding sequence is TGTGCGACCCGGGCCGAAACAGGAGTCTATGGCTACACCTTC.

For the CDR3, the DNA is TGTGCCAGCACCGGAGGTGGGGAATTTGGCGAGCAGTACTTC. Protein: CASTGGGEFGEQYF. This chain links TRBV25-1 with TRBJ2-7; a possible D gene is TRBD2 (5 bases). The germline gives CDR1 MGHDK, CDR2 SYGVNS. Trimming took 7 bases from V and 6 from J, leaving 19 bases between them. CDR3 size: 14 residues.

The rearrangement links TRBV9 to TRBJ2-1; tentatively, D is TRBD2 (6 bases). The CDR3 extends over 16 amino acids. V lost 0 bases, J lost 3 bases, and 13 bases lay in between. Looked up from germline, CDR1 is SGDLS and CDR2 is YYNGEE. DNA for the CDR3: TGTGCCAGCAGCGTAGATGACGGGAGCTTCTACAATGAGCAGTTCTTC. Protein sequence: CASSVDDGSFYNEQFF.

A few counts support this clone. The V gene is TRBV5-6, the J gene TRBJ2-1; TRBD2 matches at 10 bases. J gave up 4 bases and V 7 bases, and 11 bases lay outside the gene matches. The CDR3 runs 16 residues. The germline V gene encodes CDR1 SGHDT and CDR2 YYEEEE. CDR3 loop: CASGGGGTSVYNEQFF. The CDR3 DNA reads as TGTGCCAGCGGGGGGGGCGGGACTAGCGTATACAATGAGCAGTTCTTC. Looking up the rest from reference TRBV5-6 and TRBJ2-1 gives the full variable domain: DAGVTQSPTHLIKTRGQQVTLRCSPKSGHDTVSWYQQALGQGPQFIFQYYEEEERQRGNFPDRFSGHQFPNYSSELNVNALLLGDSALYLCASGGGGTSVYNEQFFGPGTRLTVL.

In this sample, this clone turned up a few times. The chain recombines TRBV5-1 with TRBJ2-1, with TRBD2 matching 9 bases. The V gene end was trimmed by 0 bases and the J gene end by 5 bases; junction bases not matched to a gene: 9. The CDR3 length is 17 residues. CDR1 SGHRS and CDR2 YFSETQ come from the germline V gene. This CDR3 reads CASSLAGDSGGNNEQFF. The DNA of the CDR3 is TGCGCCAGCAGCTTGGCCGGTGATAGCGGGGGCAACAATGAGCAGTTCTTC.

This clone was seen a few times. The CDR3 DNA reads as TGTGCCAGCAGTGAATGGCGGGCAGGGGGAGGAGGAGAGACCCAGTACTTC. Protein sequence: CASSEWRAGGGGETQYF. The chain combines TRBV25-1 with TRBJ2-5; a possible D gene is TRBD1 (7 bases). Germline values: CDR1 MGHDK, CDR2 SYGVNS. The CDR3 runs 17 residues. V lost 1 base, J lost 4 bases, and 19 bases lay in between.